The 21 T cell receptor beta chains given below trace back to one sample, sequenced in a study of shared clonotypes between healthy human individuals (dated by TCRdb to the early 2020s). For the CD8 naive samples, CD45RO-negative cells were positively selected for CCR7, yielding a CD45RA+CCR7+ population from which TemRA cells were excluded. The method behind the library was the immunoSEQ multiplex PCR assay. The immuneACCESS repertoire file appears here via TCRdb, limited to in-frame rearrangements. These files lack a portion of the clones; in checked studies, under half of the deficit traces to unresolved V genes, and the cause of the others is not known. The sample includes a few million clones, with about 94% observed a single time. Roughly 1.7% of the sample comes from the top ten. The sample consisted of naive CD8+ T cells from PBMCs. In light of the paper, this sample's cell subset or site label describes: CD45RA+CCR7+. The source of these receptors is a man younger than 35 in good health. Some clones in this sample may be carry-over from other donors' samples.

This clone was seen more than once but under ten times. The chain links TRBV19 to TRBJ1-1; D not certain. Trimming took 5 bases from V and 5 from J, leaving 6 bases between them. From germline, CDR1 is LNHDA and CDR2 SQIVND (reference sequence). This CDR3 contains 11 residues. CDR3 bases: TGTGCCAGTAGTCCTGGTACTGAAGCTTTCTTT. It is translated as CASSPGTEAFF.

The rearrangement joins TRBV10-1 to TRBJ1-1; D gene uncertain. Trimming took off 0 bases at V and 1 base at J, with 9 bases between the two ends. The CDR3 extends over 15 amino acids. CDR1 is WNHNN, CDR2 SYGVQD, per germline (reference sequence). The CDR3 is CASSESEDGNTEAFF. CDR3 nucleotide sequence: TGCGCCAGCAGTGAGTCCGAAGACGGGAACACTGAAGCTTTCTTT.

The genes are TRBV25-1 and TRBJ1-6; possible D gene TRBD1, 6 bases. Trimming cost V 6 bases and J 4 bases, with 10 bases left between them. Germline loops: CDR1 MGHDK, CDR2 SYGVNS. The CDR3 is 14 amino acids. The CDR3 sequence is CASRSGTYNSPLHF. In DNA form, the CDR3 reads TGTGCCAGCAGGTCCGGGACATATAATTCACCCCTCCACTTT.

The chain uses TRBV27 and TRBJ2-7; D uncertain. V was trimmed by 3 bases and J by 3 bases, leaving 9 bases between them. CDR3 size: 13 residues. Germline CDR1 and CDR2: MNHEY and SMNVEV (reference sequence). Here the CDR3 DNA reads TGTGCCAGCAGTTTGAACTCTAACTACGAGCAGTACTTC. Translation: CASSLNSNYEQYF.

This sequence joins TRBV9 and TRBJ2-5; 9 bases are shared with TRBD2. V shed 3 bases, J shed 5 bases, and the junction held 14 bases outside the gene matches. The CDR3 totals 17 residues. Looked up from germline, CDR1 is SGDLS and CDR2 is YYNGEE. CDR3 in amino acids: CASSAAGLASGYETQYF. The CDR3 DNA sequence: TGTGCCAGCAGCGCAGCTGGACTAGCGAGTGGGTACGAGACCCAGTACTTC.

This rearrangement joins TRBV4-1 to TRBJ2-1, with 10 positions matching TRBD2. CDR1 and CDR2 (germline): MGHRA, YSYEKL. The junction had 8 bases not matched to a gene; V was cut back by 0 bases and J by 6 bases. The CDR3 is 17 residues long. The CDR3 DNA reads as TGCGCCAGCAGCCAAGATCCCGAGCGGGAGGGACTCAATGAGCAGTTCTTC. Its translation is CASSQDPEREGLNEQFF.

Written as DNA, the CDR3 is TGTGCCAGCAGCCAAGATCAGGGAGGTCAGTTTAATACGCAGTATTTT. Translated: CASSQDQGGQFNTQYF. The V call is TRBV14, the J call TRBJ2-3; D is perhaps TRBD2 (6 bases). The CDR3 runs 16 residues. The germline gives CDR1 SGHDN, CDR2 FVKESK. V was shortened by 0 bases and J by 7 bases, with 17 bases between the two germline ends.

The genes are TRBV27 and TRBJ2-2; D is perhaps TRBD2 (6 bases). The CDR3 is made up of 16 amino acids. From germline, CDR1 is MNHEY and CDR2 SMNVEV (reference sequence). Trimming took off 0 bases at V and 6 bases at J, with 14 bases between the two ends. The CDR3 spells CASSLSFAGSPGELFF. The CDR3 DNA follows: TGTGCCAGCAGTTTATCTTTCGCGGGATCCCCCGGGGAGCTGTTTTTT.

About this clone itself: Other DNA sequences in this specimen translate into the identical CDR3. The chain uses TRBV4-1 and TRBJ1-6; perhaps TRBD1 as D (6 bases). The CDR3 has 15 residues. Germline CDR1 is MGHRA and CDR2 is YSYEKL. Trimming removed 0 bases from V and 7 bases from J, with 10 bases in between. CDR3 amino acids: CASSQEGQGNSPLHF. The CDR3 region has the DNA TGCGCCAGCAGCCAAGAGGGGCAGGGGAATTCACCCCTCCACTTT.

This sequence joins TRBV11-2 and TRBJ1-1; 7 bases are shared with TRBD1. CDR1 and CDR2 (germline): SGHAT, FQNNGV. This CDR3 contains 12 residues. V lost 4 bases and J lost 11; bases outside the gene matches: 7. CDR3 loop: CASSSDRDCAFF. In DNA form, the CDR3 reads TGTGCCAGCAGCTCCGACAGGGACTGCGCTTTCTTT. The variable domain in full, completed from reference TRBV11-2 and TRBJ1-1, reads EAGVAQSPRYKIIEKRQSVAFWCNPISGHATLYWYQQILGQGPKLLIQFQNNGVVDDSQLPKDRFSAERLKGVDSTLKIQPAKLEDSAVYLCASSSDRDCAFFGQGTRLTVV.

The chain is built from TRBV9 and TRBJ2-3; 10 nucleotides line up with TRBD2. The CDR3 runs to 15 residues. V lost 5 bases, J lost 4 bases, and 7 bases stayed unmatched. CDR1 SGDLS and CDR2 YYNGEE come from the germline V gene. In DNA, the CDR3 is TGTGCCAGCAGTCATAGCGGGGGGTGGTCAGATACGCAGTATTTT. It codes for CASSHSGGWSDTQYF.

The rearrangement links TRBV28 to TRBJ1-1, with D perhaps matching TRBD1 (6 bases). The ends were cut back, 4 bases at V and 4 bases at J, with 19 bases in the middle. The length of the CDR3 is 16 residues. CDR1 is MDHEN, CDR2 SYDVKM, per germline. CDR3 DNA: TGTGCCAGCAGTTCTTACAGGGAGAAGGATGGCACTGAAGCTTTCTTT. Amino acid sequence: CASSSYREKDGTEAFF. Using reference TRBV28 and TRBJ1-1 for the parts outside the CDR3, the full variable domain is DVKVTQSSRYLVKRTGEKVFLECVQDMDHENMFWYRQDPGLGLRLIYFSYDVKMKEKGDIPEGYSVSREKKERFSLILESASTNQTSMYLCASSSYREKDGTEAFFGQGTRLTVV.

Of note for this clone: This CDR3 is also generated by other DNA sequences in the sample. The chain has TRBV6-5 and TRBJ2-5, with D possibly TRBD1 on 6 matching bases. TRBJ2-7 matches the DNA end more closely, so the J call is doubtful. The CDR3 extends over 14 amino acids. The germline gives CDR1 MNHEY, CDR2 SVGAGI. CDR3 nucleotide sequence: TGTGCCAGCAGTTACTCGGGGGACACCTACGAGCAGTACTTC. This translates into CASSYSGDTYEQYF.

In this sample, this clone turned up a few times. The rearrangement joins TRBV9 to TRBJ1-1; TRBD1 matches 7 bases. Germline-derived CDR1 and CDR2 are SGDLS and YYNGEE. CDR3 length: 14 amino acids. V lost 3 bases to trimming and J lost 5 bases; unmatched junction nucleotides: 7. The CDR3 is CASSARQGGTEAFF. In nucleotides, the CDR3 is TGTGCCAGCAGCGCCAGACAGGGAGGGACTGAAGCTTTCTTT.

Turning to this clone: Other DNA sequences in this sample translate to the same CDR3. The chain is built from TRBV27 and TRBJ2-7; D might be TRBD1 (6 bases). Germline CDR1 reads MNHEY; CDR2 reads SMNVEV (reference sequence). This CDR3 has 13 amino acids. The V and J ends lost 4 bases and 3 bases respectively, with 10 bases between them. Here the CDR3 DNA reads TGTGCCAGCAGTTGGGGACAAAACTACGAGCAGTACTTC. Its protein is CASSWGQNYEQYF.

The chain couples TRBV13 to TRBJ2-3; D might be TRBD2 (5 bases). CDR3 size: 16 residues. Trimming took 4 bases from V and 2 from J, leaving 16 bases between them. The germline V gene encodes CDR1 PRHDT and CDR2 FYEKMQ (reference sequence). The CDR3 coding sequence is TGTGCCAGCAGCTCCCTTTTCTCCGGGGACACAGATACGCAGTATTTT. Protein sequence: CASSSLFSGDTDTQYF.

The chain has TRBV5-6 and TRBJ2-7, with a weak D call TRBD1 (6 bases). CDR1 and CDR2 (germline): SGHDT, YYEEEE. The CDR3 length is 17 residues. V shed 6 bases and J shed 3 bases, with 25 bases lying between them. The CDR3 region is CASIRNRDLGPYYEQYF. The DNA of the CDR3 is TGTGCCAGCATCAGGAACAGGGATCTCGGACCTTACTACGAGCAGTACTTC.

The chain joins TRBV5-8 to TRBJ2-7; TRBD2 matches at 8 bases. The trim removed 6 bases at V and 1 base at J, leaving 12 bases unmatched. This CDR3 spans 16 amino acids. The germline CDR1 and CDR2 sequences are SGHTS and YDEGEE. CDR3 amino acids: CASTVLGSGASYEQYF. The CDR3 region has the DNA TGTGCCAGCACCGTTCTGGGTAGCGGGGCTTCCTACGAGCAGTACTTC.

This chain uses TRBV10-1 with TRBJ2-1, with D unresolved. The germline CDR1 and CDR2 sequences are WNHNN and SYGVQD (reference sequence). V was pared by 0 bases and J by 13 bases, with 10 bases between. CDR3 length: 12 amino acids. The CDR3 DNA sequence: TGCGCCAGCAGTGAGTCTCGGGTCCTACAGTTCTTC. Amino acids: CASSESRVLQFF.

The count of this clone is one. This chain connects TRBV27 to TRBJ2-2, with TRBD1 as a possible D gene (6 bases). Germline-derived CDR1 and CDR2 are MNHEY and SMNVEV (reference sequence). The CDR3 spans 13 residues. Trimming took off 5 bases at V and 4 bases at J, with 8 bases between the two ends. Written as DNA, the CDR3 is TGTGCCAGCAGTCAGGGGAGCACCGGGGAGCTGTTTTTT. It yields the protein CASSQGSTGELFF.

V gene TRBV27 combines with J gene TRBJ2-1, with D possibly being TRBD2 (5 bases). The CDR3 consists of 13 residues. Trimming took 5 bases from V and 5 from J, leaving 10 bases between them. Germline values: CDR1 MNHEY, CDR2 SMNVEV (reference sequence). Here the CDR3 DNA reads TGTGCCAGCAGTCGTAGACTAAACAATGAGCAGTTCTTC. This codes for CASSRRLNNEQFF.